This T cell receptor beta chain was captured in a study of shared T cell receptors in the human thymus. CDR1 is MNHEY, CDR2 SVGAGI, per germline. Trimming at V came to 5 bases and at J to 6 bases, leaving 2 bases not matched to a gene. The CDR3 spans 13 residues. Sequencing used immunoSEQ multiplex PCR; TCRdb keeps in-frame clones, though not all of them. The table has roughly 700,000 clones, roughly 90% seen once. In regard to this clone: At the DNA level, this CDR3 is encoded by other sequences in the same sample as well.

These data were also reused for a study on human thymus T cells. That work states: Healthy Finnish infants undergoing corrective surgery for congenital heart defects provided the donor material. Thymus pieces cut out during corrective heart surgery were the tissue that was used. Thymic and blood repertoires appeared to carry a bias in their V and J gene usage. Related work found strong thymic repertoire overlap between unrelated individuals.

This clonotype originated in a boy in the first two years of life with a congenital heart defect. The chain recombines TRBV6-5 with TRBJ2-2; TRBD1 matches 8 bases. Source material: thymocytes. CDR3: CASSHRGSGELFF. DNA for the CDR3: TGTGCCAGCAGTCACAGGGGGTCCGGGGAGCTGTTTTTT.